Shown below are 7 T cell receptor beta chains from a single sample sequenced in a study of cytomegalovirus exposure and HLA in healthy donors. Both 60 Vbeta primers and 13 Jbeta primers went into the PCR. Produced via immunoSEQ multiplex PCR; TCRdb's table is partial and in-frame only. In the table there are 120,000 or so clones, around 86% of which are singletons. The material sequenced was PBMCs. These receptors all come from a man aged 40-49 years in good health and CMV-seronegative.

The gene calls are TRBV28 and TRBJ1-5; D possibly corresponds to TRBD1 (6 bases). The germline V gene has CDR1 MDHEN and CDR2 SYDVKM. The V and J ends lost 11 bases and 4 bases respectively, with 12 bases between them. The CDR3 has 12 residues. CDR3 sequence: CAGHTGNQPQHF. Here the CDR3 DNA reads TGTGCCGGACATACAGGGAATCAGCCCCAGCATTTT.

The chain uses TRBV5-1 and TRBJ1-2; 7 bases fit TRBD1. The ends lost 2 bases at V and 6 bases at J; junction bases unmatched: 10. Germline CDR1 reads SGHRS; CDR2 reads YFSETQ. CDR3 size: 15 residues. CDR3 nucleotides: TGCGCCAGCAGCTTTTACAGGGGAACTCCTGATGGCTACACCTTC. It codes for CASSFYRGTPDGYTF.

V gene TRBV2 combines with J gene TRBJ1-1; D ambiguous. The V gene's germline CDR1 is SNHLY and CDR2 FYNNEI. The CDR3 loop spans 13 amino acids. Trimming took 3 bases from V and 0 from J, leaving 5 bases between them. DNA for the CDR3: TGTGCCAGCAGTGACGTTATGAACACTGAAGCTTTCTTT. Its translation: CASSDVMNTEAFF. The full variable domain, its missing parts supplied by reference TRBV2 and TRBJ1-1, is EPEVTQTPSHQVTQMGQEVILRCVPISNHLYFYWYRQILGQKVEFLVSFYNNEISEKSEIFDDQFSVERPDGSNFTLKIRSTKLEDSAMYFCASSDVMNTEAFFGQGTRLTVV.

Here the CDR3 reads CASGGTGGTEAFF. The CDR3 nucleotides are TGTGCCAGCGGCGGCACAGGGGGCACTGAAGCTTTCTTT. The chain uses TRBV5-5 and TRBJ1-1, with TRBD1 matching over 8 bases. This CDR3 is built from 13 residues. Germline V gives CDR1 SGHKS, CDR2 YYEKEE (reference sequence). V shed 7 bases and J 4 bases; nucleotides not matched to a gene: 6.

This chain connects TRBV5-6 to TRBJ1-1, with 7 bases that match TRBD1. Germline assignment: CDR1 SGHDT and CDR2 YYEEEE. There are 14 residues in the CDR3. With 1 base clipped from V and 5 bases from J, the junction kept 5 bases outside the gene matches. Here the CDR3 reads CASSLRGRGTEAFF. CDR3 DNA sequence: TGTGCCAGCAGCTTGAGGGGCAGGGGGACTGAAGCTTTCTTT.

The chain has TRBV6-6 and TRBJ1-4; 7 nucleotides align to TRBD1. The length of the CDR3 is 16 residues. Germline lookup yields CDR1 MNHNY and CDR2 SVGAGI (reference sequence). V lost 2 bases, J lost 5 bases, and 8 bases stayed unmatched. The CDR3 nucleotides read TGTGCCAGCAGTTACGGGGGACAGTCGGGAAATGAAAAACTGTTTTTT. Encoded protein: CASSYGGQSGNEKLFF.

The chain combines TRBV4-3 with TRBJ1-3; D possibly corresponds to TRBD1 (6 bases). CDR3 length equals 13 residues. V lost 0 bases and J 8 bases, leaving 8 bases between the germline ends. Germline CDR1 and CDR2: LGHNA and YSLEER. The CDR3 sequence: CASSQEPGDTIYF. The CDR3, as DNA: TGCGCCAGCAGCCAAGAACCAGGGGACACCATATATTTT.